This T cell receptor beta chain was identified in a study of cytomegalovirus exposure and HLA in healthy donors. Study-wide findings and caveats: An observed cluster of highly shared sequence variants was recorded as a likely sequencing artifact. A few CMV-associated chains were confirmed in vitro to be specific for CMV antigens. The study had only CMV serostatus as immune exposure information.

In regard to this clone: No antigen is known for it.

Germline-derived CDR1 and CDR2 are KGHSH and LQKENI. The germline V and J ends were trimmed by 1 base and 0 bases, with 13 bases remaining between them. CDR3 length: 17 residues. In the PCR, 60 Vbeta and 13 Jbeta primers were used. Method: immunoSEQ multiplex PCR; TCRdb's copy keeps in-frame clones and lacks some. Of approximately 89,000 clones listed, roughly 76% were seen once; the top ten hold about 1.4%. Sequencing was performed on PBMCs. The V and J genes are TRBV18 and TRBJ1-5; tentative D call: TRBD1 (5 bases). This TCR was recovered from a male donor in good health and CMV-seronegative. The CDR3 is CASSPRRTGDSNQPQHF. As DNA, the CDR3 is TGTGCCAGCTCACCACGCAGAACGGGGGATAGCAATCAGCCCCAGCATTTT.